This is a list of T cell receptor beta chains from one sample in a study of cytomegalovirus exposure and HLA in healthy donors. Using immunoSEQ multiplex PCR, the repertoire was profiled, and TCRdb retains in-frame clones only, with some absent. The repertoire holds around 120,000 clones, with 70% to 90% as singletons. The specimen was PBMCs. The source is a woman aged 40 to 50 in good health and CMV-seropositive. Both conserved end residues are part of each CDR3. The D gene is left open where the match is weak. For some rows the clone size is stated as once, few or many, or as a class when expanded; others skip it.

v_gene	j_gene	d_gene	abundance	CDR3nt	CDR3aa
TRBV7-9	TRBJ2-7	.	.	TGTGCCAGCAGCCTATCCGCCTACGAGCAGTACTTC	CASSLSAYEQYF
TRBV7-6	TRBJ2-1	TRBD1	.	TGTGCCAGCAGGTTAACAGGGGGCATGTACAATGAGCAGTTCTTC	CASRLTGGMYNEQFF
TRBV19	TRBJ1-2	TRBD1	.	TGTGCCAGTAATACAGGGGGATATGGCTACACCTTC	CASNTGGYGYTF
TRBV2	TRBJ2-3	.	once	TGTGCCAGCACAGACAGGTACACAGATACGCAGTATTTT	CASTDRYTDTQYF
TRBV7-9	TRBJ1-1	.	few	TGTGCCAGCAGCTTACAGGGTTCCACTGAAGCTTTCTTT	CASSLQGSTEAFF
TRBV7-8	TRBJ1-2	.	.	TGTGCCGTGGGGAGGGGGGTCGGTGACTATGGCTACACCTTC	CAVGRGVGDYGYTF
TRBV6-5	TRBJ2-7	TRBD1	.	TGTGCCAGCAGTTACTCAGAGGGGGCCGTGCAGTACTTC	CASSYSEGAVQYF
TRBV28	TRBJ2-3	TRBD2	.	TGTGCCAGCCTTGGACTAGCGGGCACAGATACGCAGTATTTT	CASLGLAGTDTQYF
TRBV19	TRBJ1-6	.	.	TGTGCCAGTAGGGGGGCCTTTGGCCTCTCCTATAATTCACCCCTCCACTTT	CASRGAFGLSYNSPLHF
TRBV2	TRBJ1-1	.	once	TGTGCCAGCAGTGGCCTATCTTCGGACTCGAACACTGAAGCTTTCTTT	CASSGLSSDSNTEAFF
TRBV19	TRBJ1-1	.	.	TGTGCCAGTAGTATCCCCATGAACACTGAAGCTTTCTTT	CASSIPMNTEAFF